This T cell receptor (beta chain) was retrieved from a study of blood T cell repertoires in COVID-19. Study details: From the United States, Italy and Spain came samples of acute and convalescent COVID-19. Nucleic acid was either cDNA or gDNA, and it came from T cells, B-cell-depleted T cells, or PBMCs.

In the original workflow: Researchers report that nucleated cell counts were estimated from reference gene primer amplification. Here immunoSEQ multiplex PCR was the method, and the copy in TCRdb shows in-frame clones only, minus some. Clone size and V and J calls were adopted from that table, with D and trimming inferred from the DNA. The sample records roughly 100,000 clones, about 89% being singletons. The germline CDR1 and CDR2 sequences are PRHDT and FYEKMQ (reference sequence). CDR3 length equals 17 residues. Trimming removed 5 bases from V and 6 bases from J; junction bases left unmatched: 15.

Sequences were obtained from peripheral blood. The clonotype was recovered from a human donor with active COVID-19. The donor label of this sample is uncertain. The chain couples TRBV13 to TRBJ2-3; 9 bases line up with TRBD2. The CDR3 DNA reads TGTGCCAGCAGCCGACCCACCGCGGGGGGGGCTCTGGATACGCAGTATTTT. Translating gives CASSRPTAGGALDTQYF.